This TCR beta chain comes out of a study of human T cells and chemical hapten exposure. Findings of the study overall: DPC sensitization did not alter TCRs above 1 in 1000 frequency.

There are a few counts of this clonotype. Its target is not known. Described time point: patch test 2, 6 weeks after DPC sensitization. The treatment was: therapeutic diphenylcyclopropenone sensitization with weekly scalp DPC. Patches went on only after blood had been drawn each time. TCRdb reanalysed the RACE reads using MiXCR and keeps one entry per CDR3 protein. The sample lists roughly 150,000 distinct CDR3 sequences, over 9.5% occurring once. Germline lookup yields CDR1 SQVTM and CDR2 ANQGSEA. The V end lost 4 bases, the J end lost 8 bases, and 11 bases lay between the germline ends. The CDR3 consists of 11 residues.

This TCR derives from a woman aged 45 to 65 with alopecia areata. Some clones in this sample may be carry-over from other donors' samples. The chain has TRBV29-1 and TRBJ2-5, with D hard to call. This material consisted of whole blood, taken in connection with sensitization to the hapten diphenylcyclopropenone (DPC). This CDR3 reads CSVGVSETQYF. The CDR3 nucleotides read TGCAGCGTTGGAGTGAGTGAAACCCAGTACTTC.